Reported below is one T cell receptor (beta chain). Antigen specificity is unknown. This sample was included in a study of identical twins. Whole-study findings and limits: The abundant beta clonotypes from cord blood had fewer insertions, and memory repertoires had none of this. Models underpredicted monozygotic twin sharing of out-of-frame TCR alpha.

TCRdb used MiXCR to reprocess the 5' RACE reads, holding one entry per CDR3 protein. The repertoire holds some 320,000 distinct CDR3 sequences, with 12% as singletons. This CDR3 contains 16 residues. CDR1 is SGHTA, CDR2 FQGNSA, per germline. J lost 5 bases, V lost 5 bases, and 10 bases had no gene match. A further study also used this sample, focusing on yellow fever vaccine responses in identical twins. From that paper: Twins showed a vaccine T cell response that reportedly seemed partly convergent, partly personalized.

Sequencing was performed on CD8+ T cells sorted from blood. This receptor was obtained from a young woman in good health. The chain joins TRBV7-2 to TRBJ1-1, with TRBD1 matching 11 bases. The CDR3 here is CASSPARTGGGTEAFF. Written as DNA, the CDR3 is TGTGCCAGCAGCCCAGCCCGGACAGGGGGCGGAACTGAAGCTTTCTTT.